One sample yielded the 5 T cell receptor beta chains listed below, sequenced in a study of T cell responses to AZD1222 COVID-19 vaccine. The assay was immunoSEQ multiplex PCR, and TCRdb's table has in-frame clones only and misses some. This repertoire shows roughly 150,000 clones, more than 75% found once; its top ten account for about 4%. The sample consisted of peripheral blood, taken on day 0 of AZD1222 vaccination. These receptors originate from an adult in good health.

This CDR3 is CASSDRQGWNGYTF. Written as DNA, the CDR3 is TGTGCCAGCAGTGATCGACAGGGATGGAATGGCTACACCTTC. The chain links TRBV27 to TRBJ1-2; 7 positions match TRBD1. The ends lost 5 bases at V and 6 bases at J; junction bases unmatched: 9. This CDR3 is 14 amino acids long. Germline CDR1 reads MNHEY; CDR2 reads SMNVEV (reference sequence).

The chain recombines TRBV5-4 with TRBJ2-1; perhaps TRBD1 as D (6 bases). Germline lookup yields CDR1 SGHNT and CDR2 YYREEE (reference sequence). The V end lost 4 bases, the J end lost 8 bases, and 19 bases lay between the germline ends. The CDR3 sequence is 15 residues long. CDR3 coding DNA: TGTGCCAGCAGCGCGGAACAGGGTACGTTCCATGAGCAGTTCTTC. Translated, it gives CASSAEQGTFHEQFF.

The rearrangement joins TRBV29-1 to TRBJ2-2; the D gene is possibly TRBD2 (6 bases). Trimming removed 7 bases at V and 2 bases at J, with 17 bases between. This CDR3 is 15 amino acids long. Per germline, CDR1 SQVTM and CDR2 ANQGSEA. CDR3 loop: CSARNGGANTGELFF. In DNA form, the CDR3 reads TGCAGCGCCCGAAATGGAGGGGCTAACACCGGGGAGCTGTTTTTT.

The gene calls are TRBV30 and TRBJ2-5; 11 positions match TRBD2. The V gene's germline CDR1 is GTSNPN and CDR2 SVGIG (reference sequence). This CDR3 is built from 15 residues. The V segment lost 2 bases and the J segment 6 bases; nucleotides outside the gene matches: 8. The CDR3: CAWSLAGGLTKTQYF. The CDR3 DNA is TGTGCCTGGAGTCTAGCGGGGGGCCTAACAAAGACCCAGTACTTC.

The rearrangement joins TRBV11-3 to TRBJ2-1; D might be TRBD2 (8 bases). CDR3 length: 15 residues. The germline CDR1 and CDR2 sequences are SGHNT and YENEEA. The V gene lost 4 bases and the J gene lost 5 bases, with 15 bases spanning the gap. The CDR3 nucleotides are TGTGCCAGCAGCTCCCGGGAGGGGGCCAACAATGAGCAGTTCTTC. Its translation is CASSSREGANNEQFF. The full variable domain, completed using reference TRBV11-3 and TRBJ2-1, is EAGVVQSPRYKIIEKKQPVAFWCNPISGHNTLYWYLQNLGQGPELLIRYENEEAVDDSQLPKDRFSAERLKGVDSTLKIQPAELGDSAVYLCASSSREGANNEQFFGPGTRLTVL.